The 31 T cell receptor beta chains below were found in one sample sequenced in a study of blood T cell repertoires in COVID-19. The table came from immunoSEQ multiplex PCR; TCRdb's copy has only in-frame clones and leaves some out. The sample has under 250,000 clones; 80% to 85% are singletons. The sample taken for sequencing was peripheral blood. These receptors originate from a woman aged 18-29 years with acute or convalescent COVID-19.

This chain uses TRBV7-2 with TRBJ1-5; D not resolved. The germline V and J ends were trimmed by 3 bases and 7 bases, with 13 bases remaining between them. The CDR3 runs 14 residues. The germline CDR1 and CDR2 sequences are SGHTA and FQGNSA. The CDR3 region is CASSFVVGGQPQHF. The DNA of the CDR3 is TGTGCCAGCAGCTTCGTTGTGGGAGGGCAGCCCCAGCATTTT.

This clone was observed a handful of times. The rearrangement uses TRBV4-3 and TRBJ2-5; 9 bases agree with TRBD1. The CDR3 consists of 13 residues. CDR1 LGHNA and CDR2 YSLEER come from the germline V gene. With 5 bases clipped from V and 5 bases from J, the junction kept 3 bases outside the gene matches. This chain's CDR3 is CASSVDRGETQYF. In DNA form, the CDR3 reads TGCGCCAGCAGCGTGGACAGGGGTGAGACCCAGTACTTC.

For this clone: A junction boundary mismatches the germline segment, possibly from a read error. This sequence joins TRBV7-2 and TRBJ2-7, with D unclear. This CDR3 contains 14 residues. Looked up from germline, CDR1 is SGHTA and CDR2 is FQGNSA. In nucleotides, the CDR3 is TGTGCCAGCACCTTAAGGTACGACGGGTACGAGCAGTACTTC. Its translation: CASTLRYDGYEQYF.

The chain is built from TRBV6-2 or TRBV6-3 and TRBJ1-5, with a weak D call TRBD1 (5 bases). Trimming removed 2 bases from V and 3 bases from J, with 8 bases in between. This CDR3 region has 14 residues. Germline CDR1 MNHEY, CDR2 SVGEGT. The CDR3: CASSYGASNQPQHF. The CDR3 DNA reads TGTGCCAGCAGTTACGGGGCGTCCAATCAGCCCCAGCATTTT.

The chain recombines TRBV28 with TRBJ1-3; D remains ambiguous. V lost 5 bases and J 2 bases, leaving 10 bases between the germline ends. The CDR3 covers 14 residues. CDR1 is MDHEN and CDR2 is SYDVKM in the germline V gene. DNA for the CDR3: TGTGCCAGCAGTCCCGCCGAGACTGGAAACACCATATATTTT. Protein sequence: CASSPAETGNTIYF.

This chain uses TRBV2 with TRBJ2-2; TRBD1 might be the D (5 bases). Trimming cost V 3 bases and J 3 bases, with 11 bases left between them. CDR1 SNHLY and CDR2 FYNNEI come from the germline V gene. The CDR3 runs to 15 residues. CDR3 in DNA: TGTGCCAGCAGTGAGGCGACAGATTACACCGGGGAGCTGTTTTTT. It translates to CASSEATDYTGELFF. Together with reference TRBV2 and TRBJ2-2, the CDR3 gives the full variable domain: EPEVTQTPSHQVTQMGQEVILRCVPISNHLYFYWYRQILGQKVEFLVSFYNNEISEKSEIFDDQFSVERPDGSNFTLKIRSTKLEDSAMYFCASSEATDYTGELFFGEGSRLTVL.

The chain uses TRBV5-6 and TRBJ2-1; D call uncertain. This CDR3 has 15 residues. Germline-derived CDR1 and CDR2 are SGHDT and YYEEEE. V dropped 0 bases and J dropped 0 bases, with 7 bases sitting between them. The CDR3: CASSLDLSSYNEQFF. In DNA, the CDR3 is TGTGCCAGCAGCTTGGACCTTAGCTCCTACAATGAGCAGTTCTTC.

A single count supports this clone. This chain's CDR3 is CASSSRGGTSREETQYF. CDR3 bases: TGTGCCAGCAGCTCGAGAGGGGGGACTAGCAGGGAAGAGACCCAGTACTTC. V is TRBV9 and J is TRBJ2-5, with 9 bases aligning to TRBD2. V was pared by 4 bases and J by 3 bases, with 13 bases of the junction left unmatched. CDR3 size: 17 residues. Germline V gene lookup returns CDR1 SGDLS and CDR2 YYNGEE.

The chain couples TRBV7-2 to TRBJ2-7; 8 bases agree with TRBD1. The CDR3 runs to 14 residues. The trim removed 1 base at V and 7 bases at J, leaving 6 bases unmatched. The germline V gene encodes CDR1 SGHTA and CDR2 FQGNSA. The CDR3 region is CASSLETGVEEQYF. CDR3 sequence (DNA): TGTGCCAGCAGCTTAGAGACAGGGGTCGAAGAGCAGTACTTC. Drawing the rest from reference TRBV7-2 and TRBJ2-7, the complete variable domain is GAGVSQSPSNKVTEKGKDVELRCDPISGHTALYWYRQSLGQGLEFLIYFQGNSAPDKSGLPSDRFSAERTGGSVSTLTIQRTQQEDSAVYLCASSLETGVEEQYFGPGTRLTVT.

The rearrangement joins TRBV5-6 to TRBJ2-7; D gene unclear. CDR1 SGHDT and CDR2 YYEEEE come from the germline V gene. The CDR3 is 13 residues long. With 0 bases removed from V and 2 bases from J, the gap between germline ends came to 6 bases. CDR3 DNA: TGTGCCAGCAGCTTGGCCCGGGCCTACGAGCAGTACTTC. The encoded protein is CASSLARAYEQYF.

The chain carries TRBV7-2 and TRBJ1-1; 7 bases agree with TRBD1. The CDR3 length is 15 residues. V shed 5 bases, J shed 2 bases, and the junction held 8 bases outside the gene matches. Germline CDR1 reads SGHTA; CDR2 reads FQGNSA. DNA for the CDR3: TGTGCCAGCAGCCCGGGGACAGATCTAAACACTGAAGCTTTCTTT. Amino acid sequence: CASSPGTDLNTEAFF.

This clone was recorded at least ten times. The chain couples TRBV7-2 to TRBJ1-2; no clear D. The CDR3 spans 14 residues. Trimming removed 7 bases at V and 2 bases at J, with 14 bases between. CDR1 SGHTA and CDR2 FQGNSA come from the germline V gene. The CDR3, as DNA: TGTGCCAGCACCCGGCCCCGGGGAAACTATGGCTACACCTTC. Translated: CASTRPRGNYGYTF.

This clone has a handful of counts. In DNA, the CDR3 is TGTGCCTGGAGTGTACCGGACAGGGCCAATTCACCCCTCCACTTT. Its translation is CAWSVPDRANSPLHF. The J gene is TRBJ1-6, the V gene TRBV30; TRBD1 agrees at 8 bases. The CDR3 spans 15 residues. V lost 0 bases, J lost 7 bases, and 5 bases stayed unmatched. The germline CDR1 and CDR2 sequences are GTSNPN and SVGIG (reference sequence).

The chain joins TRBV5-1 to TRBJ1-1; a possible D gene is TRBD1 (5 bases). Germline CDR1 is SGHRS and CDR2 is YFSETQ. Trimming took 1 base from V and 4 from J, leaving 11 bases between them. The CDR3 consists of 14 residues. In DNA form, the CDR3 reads TGCGCCAGCAGCTTGAGGTGGGGGGGCACTGAAGCTTTCTTT. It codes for CASSLRWGGTEAFF.

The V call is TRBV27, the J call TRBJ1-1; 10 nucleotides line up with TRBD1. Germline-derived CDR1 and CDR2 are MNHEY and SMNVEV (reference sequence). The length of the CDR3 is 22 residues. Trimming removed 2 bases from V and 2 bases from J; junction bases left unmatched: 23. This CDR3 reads CASSLPRPTGGADFRINTEAFF. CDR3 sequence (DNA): TGTGCCAGCAGTTTACCGAGACCGACAGGGGGCGCAGATTTCCGCATCAACACTGAAGCTTTCTTT.

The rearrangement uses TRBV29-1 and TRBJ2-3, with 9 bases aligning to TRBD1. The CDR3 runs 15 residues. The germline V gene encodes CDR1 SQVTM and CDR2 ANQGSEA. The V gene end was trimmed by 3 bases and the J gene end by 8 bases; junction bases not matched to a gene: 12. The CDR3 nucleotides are TGCAGCGTTGATGATTACACAGGGGGCTTCGGTACGCAGTATTTT. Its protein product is CSVDDYTGGFGTQYF.

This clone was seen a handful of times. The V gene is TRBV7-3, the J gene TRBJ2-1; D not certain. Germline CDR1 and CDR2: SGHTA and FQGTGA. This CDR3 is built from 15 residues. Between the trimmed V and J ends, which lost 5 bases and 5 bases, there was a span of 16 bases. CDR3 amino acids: CASSPGARQNNEQFF. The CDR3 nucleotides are TGTGCCAGCAGCCCAGGCGCCCGTCAGAACAATGAGCAGTTCTTC.

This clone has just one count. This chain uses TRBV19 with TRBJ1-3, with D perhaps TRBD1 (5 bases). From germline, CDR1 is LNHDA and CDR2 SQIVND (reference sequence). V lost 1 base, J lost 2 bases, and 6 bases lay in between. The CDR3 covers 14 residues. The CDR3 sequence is CASSIAGPGNTIYF. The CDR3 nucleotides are TGTGCCAGTAGTATAGCAGGGCCTGGAAACACCATATATTTT.

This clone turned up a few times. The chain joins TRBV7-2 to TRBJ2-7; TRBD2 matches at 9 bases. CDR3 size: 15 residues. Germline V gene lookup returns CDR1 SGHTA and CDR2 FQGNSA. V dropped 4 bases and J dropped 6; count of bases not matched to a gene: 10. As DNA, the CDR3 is TGTGCCAGCAGCTGGGTTTTTAGCGGGAGTGGCGAGCAGTACTTC. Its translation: CASSWVFSGSGEQYF.

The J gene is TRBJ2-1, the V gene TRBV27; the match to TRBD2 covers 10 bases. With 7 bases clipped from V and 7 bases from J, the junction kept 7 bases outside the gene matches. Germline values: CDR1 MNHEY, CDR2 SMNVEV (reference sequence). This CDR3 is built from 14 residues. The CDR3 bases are TGTGCCAGCAACGGGCTAGCGGGAGTTAATGAGCAGTTCTTC. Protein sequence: CASNGLAGVNEQFF.

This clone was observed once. The CDR3 here is CASSLGQGVEEGYTF. CDR3 DNA sequence: TGTGCCAGCAGCTTGGGACAGGGAGTAGAGGAAGGCTACACCTTC. This chain connects TRBV13 to TRBJ1-2; 9 bases match TRBD1. This CDR3 spans 15 amino acids. V was pared by 3 bases and J by 8 bases, with 10 bases of the junction left unmatched. The germline CDR1 and CDR2 sequences are PRHDT and FYEKMQ (reference sequence).

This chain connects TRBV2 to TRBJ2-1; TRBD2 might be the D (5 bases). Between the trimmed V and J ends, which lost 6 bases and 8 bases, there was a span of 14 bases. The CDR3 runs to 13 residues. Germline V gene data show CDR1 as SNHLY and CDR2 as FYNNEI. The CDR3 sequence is CASSYGLFHEQFF. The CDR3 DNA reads TGTGCCAGCAGCTACGGACTTTTCCATGAGCAGTTCTTC.

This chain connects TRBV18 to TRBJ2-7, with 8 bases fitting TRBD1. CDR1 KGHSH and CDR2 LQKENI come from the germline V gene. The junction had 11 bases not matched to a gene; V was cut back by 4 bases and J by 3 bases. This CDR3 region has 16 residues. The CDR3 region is CASSQPGRTGSYEQYF. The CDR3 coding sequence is TGTGCCAGCTCACAACCAGGTCGGACAGGGAGCTACGAGCAGTACTTC.

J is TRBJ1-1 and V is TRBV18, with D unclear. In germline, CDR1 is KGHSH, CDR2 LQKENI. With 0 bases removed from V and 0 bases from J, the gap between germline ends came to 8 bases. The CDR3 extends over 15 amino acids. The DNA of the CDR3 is TGTGCCAGCTCACCACCCACAGTTATGAACACTGAAGCTTTCTTT. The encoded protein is CASSPPTVMNTEAFF.

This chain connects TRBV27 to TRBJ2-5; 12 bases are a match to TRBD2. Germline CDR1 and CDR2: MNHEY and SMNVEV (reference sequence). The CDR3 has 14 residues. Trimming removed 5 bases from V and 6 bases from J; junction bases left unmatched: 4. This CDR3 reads CASSRLAGGQTQYF. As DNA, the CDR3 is TGTGCCAGCAGTCGGCTAGCGGGAGGGCAGACCCAGTACTTC.

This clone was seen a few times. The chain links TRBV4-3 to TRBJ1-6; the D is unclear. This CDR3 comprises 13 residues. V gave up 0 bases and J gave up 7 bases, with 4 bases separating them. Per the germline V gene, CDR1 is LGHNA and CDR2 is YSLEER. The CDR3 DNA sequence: TGCGCCAGCAGCCAAGATCAAAATTCACCCCTCCACTTT. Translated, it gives CASSQDQNSPLHF.

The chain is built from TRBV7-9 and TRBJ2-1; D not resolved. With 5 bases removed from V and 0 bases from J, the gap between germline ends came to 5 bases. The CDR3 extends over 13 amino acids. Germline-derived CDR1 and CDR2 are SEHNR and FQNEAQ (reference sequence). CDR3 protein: CASSASSYNEQFF. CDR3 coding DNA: TGTGCCAGCAGCGCGAGCTCCTACAATGAGCAGTTCTTC.

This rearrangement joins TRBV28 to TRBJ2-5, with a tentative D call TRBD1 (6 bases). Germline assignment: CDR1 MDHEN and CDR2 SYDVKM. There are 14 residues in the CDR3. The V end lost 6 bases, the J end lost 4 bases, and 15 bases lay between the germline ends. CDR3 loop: CASSTYRVGETQYF. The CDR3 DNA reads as TGTGCCAGCAGCACCTACAGGGTCGGAGAGACCCAGTACTTC.

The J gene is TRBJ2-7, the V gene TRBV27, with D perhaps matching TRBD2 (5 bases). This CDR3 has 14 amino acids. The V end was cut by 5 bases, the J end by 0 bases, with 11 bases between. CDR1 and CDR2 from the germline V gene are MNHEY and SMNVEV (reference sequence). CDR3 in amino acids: CASSLDSFSYEQYF. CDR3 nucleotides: TGTGCCAGCAGTCTGGACTCTTTCTCCTACGAGCAGTACTTC.

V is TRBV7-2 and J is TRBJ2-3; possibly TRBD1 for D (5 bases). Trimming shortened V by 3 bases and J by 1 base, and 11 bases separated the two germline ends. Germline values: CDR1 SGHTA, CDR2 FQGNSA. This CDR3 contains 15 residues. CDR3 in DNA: TGTGCCAGCAGCTTTCAGCAGGGTGGCACAGATACGCAGTATTTT. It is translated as CASSFQQGGTDTQYF.

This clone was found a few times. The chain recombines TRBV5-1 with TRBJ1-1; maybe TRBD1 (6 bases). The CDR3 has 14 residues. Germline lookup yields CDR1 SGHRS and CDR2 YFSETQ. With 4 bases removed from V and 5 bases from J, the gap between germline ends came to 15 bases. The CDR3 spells CASSPRPQGTEAFF. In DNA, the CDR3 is TGCGCCAGCAGCCCCCGCCCACAGGGAACTGAAGCTTTCTTT.